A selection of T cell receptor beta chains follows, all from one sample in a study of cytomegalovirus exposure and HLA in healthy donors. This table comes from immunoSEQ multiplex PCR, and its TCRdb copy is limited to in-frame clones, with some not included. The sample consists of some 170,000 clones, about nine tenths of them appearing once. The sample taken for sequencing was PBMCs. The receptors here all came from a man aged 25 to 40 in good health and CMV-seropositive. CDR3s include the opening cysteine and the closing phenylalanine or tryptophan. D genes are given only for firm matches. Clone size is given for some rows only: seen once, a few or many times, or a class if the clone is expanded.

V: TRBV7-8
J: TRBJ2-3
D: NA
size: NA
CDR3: CASSRTEPSTDTQYF
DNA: TGTGCCAGCAGTCGTACAGAGCCTAGCACAGATACGCAGTATTTT

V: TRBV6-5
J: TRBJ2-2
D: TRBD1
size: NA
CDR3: CASSYGDRGRTGELFF
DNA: TGTGCCAGCAGTTACGGGGACAGGGGGCGCACCGGGGAGCTGTTTTTT

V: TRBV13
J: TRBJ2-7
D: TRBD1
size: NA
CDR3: CASSTLDRGSYEQYF
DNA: TGTGCCAGCAGCACCCTAGACAGGGGCTCCTACGAGCAGTACTTC

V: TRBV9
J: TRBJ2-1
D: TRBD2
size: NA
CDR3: CASSVASGGAPEQFF
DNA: TGTGCCAGCAGCGTAGCTAGCGGGGGGGCCCCTGAGCAGTTCTTC

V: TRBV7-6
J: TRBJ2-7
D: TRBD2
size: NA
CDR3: CASSLALAGGPYEQYF
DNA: TGTGCCAGCAGCTTAGCGTTGGCGGGAGGGCCCTACGAGCAGTACTTC

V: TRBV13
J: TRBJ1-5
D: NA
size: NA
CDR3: CASSLQGGNQPQHF
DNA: TGTGCCAGCAGCTTACAGGGTGGCAATCAGCCCCAGCATTTT

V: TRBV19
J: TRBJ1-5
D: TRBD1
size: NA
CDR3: CASSAQPTGGRGNQPQHF
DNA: TGTGCCAGTAGTGCCCAGCCCACAGGGGGAAGAGGCAATCAGCCCCAGCATTTT

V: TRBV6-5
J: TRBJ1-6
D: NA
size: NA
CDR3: CASSYGGGLSSPLHF
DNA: TGTGCCAGCAGTTACGGGGGGGGATTGAGCTCACCCCTCCACTTT

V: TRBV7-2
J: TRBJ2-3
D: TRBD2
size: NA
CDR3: CASSLTAGGGIDTQYF
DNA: TGTGCCAGCAGCTTAACGGCGGGGGGAGGGATAGATACGCAGTATTTT

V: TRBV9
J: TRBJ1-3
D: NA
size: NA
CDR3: CASSAHSGHVSGNTIYF
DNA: TGTGCCAGCAGCGCCCACTCGGGCCACGTCTCTGGAAACACCATATATTTT

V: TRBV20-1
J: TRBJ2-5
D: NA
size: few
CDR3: CSASWETQYF
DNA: TGCAGTGCTAGTTGGGAGACCCAGTACTTC

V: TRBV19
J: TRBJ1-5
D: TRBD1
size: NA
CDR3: CASSFGPRTGARGSDQPQHF
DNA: TGTGCCAGTAGTTTCGGGCCTCGGACAGGGGCGAGGGGATCGGATCAGCCCCAGCATTTT

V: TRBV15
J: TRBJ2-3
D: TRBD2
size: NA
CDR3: CATGRGGTDTQYF
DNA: TGTGCCACCGGGCGGGGGGGCACAGATACGCAGTATTTT

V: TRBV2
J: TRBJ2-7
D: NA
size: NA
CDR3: CASSTGGRAVVYEQYF
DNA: TGTGCCAGCAGCACCGGGGGAAGGGCCGTAGTCTACGAGCAGTACTTC

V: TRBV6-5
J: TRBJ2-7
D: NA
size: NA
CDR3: CASSYSTQISDREQYF
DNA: TGTGCCAGCAGTTACTCGACACAGATCTCCGACCGCGAGCAGTACTTC

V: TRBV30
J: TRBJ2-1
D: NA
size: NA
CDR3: CAWRQGQPSDEQFF
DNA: TGTGCCTGGAGGCAAGGGCAGCCCTCTGATGAGCAGTTCTTC

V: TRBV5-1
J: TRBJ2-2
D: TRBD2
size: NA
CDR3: CASNGGAFFSGELFF
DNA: TGCGCCAGCAACGGGGGGGCATTTTTCTCCGGGGAGCTGTTTTTT

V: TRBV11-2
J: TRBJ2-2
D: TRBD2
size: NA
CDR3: CASSLTPSGSGGELFF
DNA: TGTGCCAGCAGCCTAACCCCTAGCGGGAGTGGTGGGGAGCTGTTTTTT

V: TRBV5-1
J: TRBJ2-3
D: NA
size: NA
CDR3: CASSLTQGGTDTQYF
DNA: TGCGCCAGCAGCTTGACACAGGGAGGTACAGATACGCAGTATTTT

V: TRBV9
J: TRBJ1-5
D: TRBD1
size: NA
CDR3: CASRQTGGRQPQHF
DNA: TGTGCCAGCAGGCAAACAGGGGGACGTCAGCCCCAGCATTTT

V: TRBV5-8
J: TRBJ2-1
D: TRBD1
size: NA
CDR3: CASSQRQGRLVF
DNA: TGTGCCAGCAGCCAACGACAGGGAAGATTGGTCTTC

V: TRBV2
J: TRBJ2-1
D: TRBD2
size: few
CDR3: CASSGASGGHDEQFF
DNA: TGTGCCAGCAGTGGGGCTAGCGGGGGGCACGATGAGCAGTTCTTC

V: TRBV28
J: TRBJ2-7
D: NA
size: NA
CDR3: CASSFAGQPRLEQYF
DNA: TGTGCCAGCAGTTTCGCGGGACAGCCTCGTTTGGAGCAGTACTTC

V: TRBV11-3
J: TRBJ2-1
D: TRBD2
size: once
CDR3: CASSPPSGGQFF
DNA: TGTGCCAGCAGCCCACCTAGCGGGGGGCAGTTCTTC

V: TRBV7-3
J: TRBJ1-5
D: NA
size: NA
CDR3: CASTQVLASNQPQHF
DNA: TGTGCCAGCACCCAGGTTCTCGCTAGCAATCAGCCCCAGCATTTT

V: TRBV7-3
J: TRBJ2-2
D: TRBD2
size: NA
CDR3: CASSFSGTSVVGELFF
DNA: TGTGCCAGCAGCTTTTCCGGGACTAGCGTAGTCGGGGAGCTGTTTTTT

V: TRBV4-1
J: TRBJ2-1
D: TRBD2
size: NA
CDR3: CASSRGVSGEYNEQFF
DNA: TGCGCCAGCAGCCGCGGTGTTAGCGGGGAGTACAATGAGCAGTTCTTC

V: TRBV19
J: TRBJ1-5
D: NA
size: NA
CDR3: CASSIEANQPQHF
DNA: TGTGCCAGTAGTATAGAGGCCAATCAGCCCCAGCATTTT

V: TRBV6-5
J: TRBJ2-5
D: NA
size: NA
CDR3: CASSLTNQETQYF
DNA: TGTGCCAGCAGTTTGACAAATCAAGAGACCCAGTACTTC

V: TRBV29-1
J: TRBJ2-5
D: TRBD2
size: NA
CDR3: CSTDGLANSQETQYF
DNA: TGCAGCACTGACGGACTAGCGAACAGTCAAGAGACCCAGTACTTC

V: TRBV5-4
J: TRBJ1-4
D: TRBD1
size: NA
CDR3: CASSFAGQGLGEKLFF
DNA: TGTGCCAGCAGCTTTGCGGGACAGGGGCTCGGTGAAAAACTGTTTTTT

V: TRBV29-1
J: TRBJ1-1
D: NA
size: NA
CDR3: CSVSRDILNTEAFF
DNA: TGCAGCGTTTCACGGGACATATTGAACACTGAAGCTTTCTTT

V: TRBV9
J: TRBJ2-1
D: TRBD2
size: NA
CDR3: CASSVGLAGEGGEQFF
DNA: TGTGCCAGCAGCGTAGGACTAGCGGGAGAGGGAGGTGAGCAGTTCTTC

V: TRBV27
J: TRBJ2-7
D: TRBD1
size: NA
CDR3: CASSLSGTAYEQYF
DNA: TGTGCCAGCAGTTTATCGGGGACAGCCTACGAGCAGTACTTC

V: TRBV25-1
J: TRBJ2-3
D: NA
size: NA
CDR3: CASSGLRDTQYF
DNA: TGTGCCAGCAGTGGTTTGAGAGATACGCAGTATTTT

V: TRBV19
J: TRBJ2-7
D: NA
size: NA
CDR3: CASSIADSSYEQYF
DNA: TGTGCCAGTAGTATAGCAGACAGCTCCTACGAGCAGTACTTC

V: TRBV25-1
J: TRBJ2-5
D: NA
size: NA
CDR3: CASSEGPGASRETQYF
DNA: TGTGCCAGCAGTGAAGGGCCCGGGGCCAGCCGGGAGACCCAGTACTTC

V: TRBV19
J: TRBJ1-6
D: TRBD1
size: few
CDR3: CASSSRRGGYSPLHF
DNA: TGTGCCAGTTCCTCAAGACGAGGGGGCTATTCACCCCTCCACTTT

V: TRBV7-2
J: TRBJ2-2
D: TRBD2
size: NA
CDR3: CASRKSGRGTGELFF
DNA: TGTGCCAGCAGGAAGAGCGGGAGAGGCACCGGGGAGCTGTTTTTT

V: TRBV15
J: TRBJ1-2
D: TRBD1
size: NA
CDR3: CATSSRDRGRYGYTF
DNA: TGTGCCACCAGCAGTCGGGACAGGGGAAGGTATGGCTACACCTTC

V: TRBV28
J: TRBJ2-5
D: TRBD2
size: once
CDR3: CASSWGAGSGRTKTQYF
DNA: TGTGCCAGCAGTTGGGGGGCGGGGAGCGGGAGGACGAAGACCCAGTACTTC

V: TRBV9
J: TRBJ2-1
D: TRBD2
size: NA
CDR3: CASSVVPTSGRLAGYNEQFF
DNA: TGTGCCAGCAGCGTAGTTCCTACCTCCGGGCGACTAGCCGGGTACAATGAGCAGTTCTTC

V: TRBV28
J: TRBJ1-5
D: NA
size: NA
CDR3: CASSLPLQGYQPQHF
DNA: TGTGCCAGCAGTTTACCTCTTCAGGGTTACCAGCCCCAGCATTTT

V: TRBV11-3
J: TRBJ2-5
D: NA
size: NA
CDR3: CASSDSRDTGETQYF
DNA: TGTGCCAGCAGCGATTCTCGGGACACGGGAGAGACCCAGTACTTC

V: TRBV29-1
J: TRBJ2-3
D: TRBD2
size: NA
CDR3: CSVDRAGSTDTQYF
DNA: TGCAGCGTTGATAGAGCGGGGTCCACAGATACGCAGTATTTT

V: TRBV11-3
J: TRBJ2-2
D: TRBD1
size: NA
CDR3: CASSSRTGTNTGELFF
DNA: TGTGCCAGCAGCTCACGGACAGGGACCAACACCGGGGAGCTGTTTTTT

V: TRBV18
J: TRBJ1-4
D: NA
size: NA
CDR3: CASSPTTTATNEKLFF
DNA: TGTGCCAGCTCACCAACGACAACCGCAACTAATGAAAAACTGTTTTTT

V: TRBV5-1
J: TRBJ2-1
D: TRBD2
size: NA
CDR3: CASSPPGLAGGLNEQFF
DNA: TGCGCCAGCAGCCCGCCCGGACTAGCGGGGGGCCTCAATGAGCAGTTCTTC

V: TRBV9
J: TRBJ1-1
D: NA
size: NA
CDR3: CASSPQTQGTEAFF
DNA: TGTGCCAGCAGCCCCCAGACCCAAGGCACTGAAGCTTTCTTT

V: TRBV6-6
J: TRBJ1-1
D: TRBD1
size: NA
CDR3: CASSPGGKNTEAFF
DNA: TGTGCCAGCAGCCCAGGGGGCAAGAACACTGAAGCTTTCTTT

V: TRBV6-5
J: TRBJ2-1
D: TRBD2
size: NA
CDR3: CASRRTSGRVNEQFF
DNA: TGTGCCAGCAGGCGGACTAGCGGGAGGGTAAATGAGCAGTTCTTC

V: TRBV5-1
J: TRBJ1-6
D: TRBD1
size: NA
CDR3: CASSPGTGGIAETSPLHF
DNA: TGCGCCAGCAGCCCCGGGACAGGGGGGATAGCCGAGACCTCACCCCTCCACTTT

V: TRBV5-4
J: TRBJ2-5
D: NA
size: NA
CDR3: CASSPTEAETQYF
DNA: TGTGCCAGCAGCCCTACAGAAGCGGAGACCCAGTACTTC

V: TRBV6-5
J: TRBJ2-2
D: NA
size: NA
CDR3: CASSRFDTGELFF
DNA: TGTGCCAGCAGCCGCTTTGACACCGGGGAGCTGTTTTTT

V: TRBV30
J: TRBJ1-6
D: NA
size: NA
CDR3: CAWTQQGNNSPLHF
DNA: TGTGCCTGGACTCAACAGGGAAATAATTCACCCCTCCACTTT

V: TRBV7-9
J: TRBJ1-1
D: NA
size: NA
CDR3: CASSLIQGGTEAFF
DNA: TGTGCCAGCAGCTTAATCCAGGGAGGCACTGAAGCTTTCTTT

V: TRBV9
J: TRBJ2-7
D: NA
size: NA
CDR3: CASSFGLGSYEQYF
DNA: TGTGCCAGCAGCTTCGGACTCGGCTCCTACGAGCAGTACTTC

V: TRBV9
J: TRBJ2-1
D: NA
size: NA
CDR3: CASSVGLASSYNEQFF
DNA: TGTGCCAGCAGCGTAGGTCTGGCAAGCTCCTACAATGAGCAGTTCTTC

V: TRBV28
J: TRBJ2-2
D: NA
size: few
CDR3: CASSLSMFAGELFF
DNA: TGTGCCAGCAGTTTATCAATGTTTGCCGGGGAGCTGTTTTTT